This TCR beta chain is from a study of PD-1 blockade in mismatch repair-deficient tumors. Germline CDR1 and CDR2: GTSNPN and SVGIG (reference sequence). Trimming cost V 1 base and J 5 bases; bases outside gene matches: 8. The length of the CDR3 is 14 residues. Worth noting for this clone: No antigen is known for it.

Study-level results: Tumor-resident clones, often absent from pretreatment blood, expanded after pembrolizumab and then contracted.

Only in-frame clones appear in the TCRdb table, and some are missing; sequencing was by immunoSEQ multiplex PCR. The repertoire includes about 63,000 clones, 70% to 90% of them detected once, and 11% to 15% sits in the top ten. The sample was peripheral blood, taken 52 weeks after starting pembrolizumab. The gene calls are TRBV30 and TRBJ2-7; TRBD1 agrees at 7 bases. The receptor was isolated from an adult with mismatch repair-deficient cancer. CDR3 sequence reads: CAWSAAGGADEQYF. The DNA for the CDR3 is TGTGCCTGGAGTGCAGCAGGGGGAGCGGACGAGCAGTACTTC.